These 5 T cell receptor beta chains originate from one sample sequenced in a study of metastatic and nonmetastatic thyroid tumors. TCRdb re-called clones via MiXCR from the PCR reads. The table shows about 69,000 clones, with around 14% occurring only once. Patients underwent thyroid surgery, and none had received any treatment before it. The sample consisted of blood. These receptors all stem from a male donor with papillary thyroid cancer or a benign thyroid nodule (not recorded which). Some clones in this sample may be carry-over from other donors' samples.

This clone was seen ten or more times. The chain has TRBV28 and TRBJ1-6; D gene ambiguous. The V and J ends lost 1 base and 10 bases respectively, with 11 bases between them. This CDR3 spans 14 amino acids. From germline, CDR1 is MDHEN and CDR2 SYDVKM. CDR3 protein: CASSLYGESSPLHF. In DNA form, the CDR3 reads TGTGCCAGCAGTTTATACGGGGAATCCTCACCCCTCCACTTT.

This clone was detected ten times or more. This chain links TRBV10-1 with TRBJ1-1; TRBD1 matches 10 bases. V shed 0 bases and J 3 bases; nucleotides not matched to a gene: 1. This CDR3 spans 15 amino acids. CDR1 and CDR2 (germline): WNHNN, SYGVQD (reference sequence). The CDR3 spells CASSESTGGYTEAFF. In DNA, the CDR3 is TGCGCCAGCAGTGAGTCGACAGGGGGCTACACTGAAGCTTTCTTT.

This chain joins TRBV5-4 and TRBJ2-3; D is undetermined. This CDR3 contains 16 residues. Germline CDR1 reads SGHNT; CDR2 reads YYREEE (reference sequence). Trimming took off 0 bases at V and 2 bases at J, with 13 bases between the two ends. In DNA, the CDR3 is TGTGCCAGCAGCTTGGGACCCGATTTCAACACAGATACGCAGTATTTT. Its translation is CASSLGPDFNTDTQYF.

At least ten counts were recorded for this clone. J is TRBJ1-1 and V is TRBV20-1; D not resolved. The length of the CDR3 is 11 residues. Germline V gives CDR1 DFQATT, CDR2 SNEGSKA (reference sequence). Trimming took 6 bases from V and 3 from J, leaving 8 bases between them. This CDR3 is CSAEVYTEAFF. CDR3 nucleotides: TGCAGTGCCGAGGTTTACACTGAAGCTTTCTTT.

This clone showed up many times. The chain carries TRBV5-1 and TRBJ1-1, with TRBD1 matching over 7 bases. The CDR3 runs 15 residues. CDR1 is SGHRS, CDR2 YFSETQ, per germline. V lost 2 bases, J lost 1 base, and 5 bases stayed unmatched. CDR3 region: CASSFRDSKNTEAFF. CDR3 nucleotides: TGCGCCAGCAGCTTCCGGGACAGCAAGAACACTGAAGCTTTCTTT.